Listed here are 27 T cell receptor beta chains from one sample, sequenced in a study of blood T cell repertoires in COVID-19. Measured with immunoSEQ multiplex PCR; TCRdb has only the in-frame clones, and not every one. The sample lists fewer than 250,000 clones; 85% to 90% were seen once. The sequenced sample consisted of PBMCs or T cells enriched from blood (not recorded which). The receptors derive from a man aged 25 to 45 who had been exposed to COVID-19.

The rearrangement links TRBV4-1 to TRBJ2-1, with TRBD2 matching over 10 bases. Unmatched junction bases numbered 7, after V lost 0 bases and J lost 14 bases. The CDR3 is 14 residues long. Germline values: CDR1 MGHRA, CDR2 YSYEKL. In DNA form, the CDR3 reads TGCGCCAGCAGCCAAGATCTGCTAGCGGGGGTCGAGTTCTTC. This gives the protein CASSQDLLAGVEFF.

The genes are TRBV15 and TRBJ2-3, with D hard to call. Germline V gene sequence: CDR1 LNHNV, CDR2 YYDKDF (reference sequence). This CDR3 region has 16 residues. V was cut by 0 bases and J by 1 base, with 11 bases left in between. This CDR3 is CATSRDLAEGTDTQYF. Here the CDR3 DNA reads TGTGCCACCAGCAGAGATCTGGCAGAGGGCACAGATACGCAGTATTTT.

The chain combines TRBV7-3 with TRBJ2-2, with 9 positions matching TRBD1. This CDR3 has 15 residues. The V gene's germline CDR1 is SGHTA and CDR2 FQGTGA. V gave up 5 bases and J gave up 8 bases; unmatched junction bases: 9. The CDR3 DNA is TGTGCCAGCAGCGCCTCCGGGACAGGGAAAGGGGAGCTGTTTTTT. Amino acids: CASSASGTGKGELFF. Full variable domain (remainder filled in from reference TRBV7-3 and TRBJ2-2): GAGVSQTPSNKVTEKGKYVELRCDPISGHTALYWYRQSLGQGPEFLIYFQGTGAADDSGLPNDRFFAVRPEGSVSTLKIQRTERGDSAVYLCASSASGTGKGELFFGEGSRLTVL.

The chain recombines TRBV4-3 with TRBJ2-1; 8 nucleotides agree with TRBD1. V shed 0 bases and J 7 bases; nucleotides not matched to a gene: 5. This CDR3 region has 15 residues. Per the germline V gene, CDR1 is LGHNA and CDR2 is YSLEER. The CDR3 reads CASSQDRGRWNEQFF. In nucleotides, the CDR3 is TGCGCCAGCAGCCAAGACAGGGGGCGATGGAATGAGCAGTTCTTC.

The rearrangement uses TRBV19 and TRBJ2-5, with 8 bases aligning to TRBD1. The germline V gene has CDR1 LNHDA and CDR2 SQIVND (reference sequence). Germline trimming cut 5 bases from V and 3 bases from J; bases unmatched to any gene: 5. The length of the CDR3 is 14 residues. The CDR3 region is CASSAPGQEETQYF. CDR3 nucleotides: TGTGCCAGTAGTGCCCCGGGACAGGAAGAGACCCAGTACTTC.

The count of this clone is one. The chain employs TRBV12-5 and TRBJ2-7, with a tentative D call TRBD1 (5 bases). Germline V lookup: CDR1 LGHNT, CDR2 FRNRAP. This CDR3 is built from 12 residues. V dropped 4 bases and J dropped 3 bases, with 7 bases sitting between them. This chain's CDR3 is CASGSQGYEQYF. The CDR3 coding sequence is TGTGCTAGTGGTTCTCAGGGCTACGAGCAGTACTTC.

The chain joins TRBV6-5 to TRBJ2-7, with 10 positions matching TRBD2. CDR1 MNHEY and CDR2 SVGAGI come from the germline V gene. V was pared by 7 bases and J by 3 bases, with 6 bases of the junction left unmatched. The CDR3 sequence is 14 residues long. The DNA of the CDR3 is TGTGCCAGCACCCCTATAGCGGGGGGCTACGAGCAGTACTTC. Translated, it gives CASTPIAGGYEQYF.

CDR3 loop: CASSLEGLSSYNEQFF. The CDR3 region has the DNA TGTGCCAGCAGCTTAGAGGGGCTCAGCTCCTACAATGAGCAGTTCTTC. V gene TRBV11-1 combines with J gene TRBJ2-1, with D possibly TRBD1 on 5 matching bases. This CDR3 has 16 residues. The V end lost 1 base, the J end lost 0 bases, and 10 bases lay between the germline ends. Germline V gene sequence: CDR1 SGHAT, CDR2 FQDESV (reference sequence). Full variable domain (rest looked up from reference TRBV11-1 and TRBJ2-1): EAEVAQSPRYKITEKSQAVAFWCDPISGHATLYWYRQILGQGPELLVQFQDESVVDDSQLPKDRFSAERLKGVDSTLKIQPAELGDSAMYLCASSLEGLSSYNEQFFGPGTRLTVL.

CDR3 in amino acids: CASSCGPGSNQPQHF. The CDR3 DNA sequence: TGTGCCAGCAGCTGTGGGCCGGGATCGAATCAGCCCCAGCATTTT. The V call is TRBV7-3, the J call TRBJ1-5; D unresolved. The V gene lost 4 bases and the J gene lost 4 bases, with 14 bases spanning the gap. The CDR3 contains 15 residues. Germline-derived CDR1 and CDR2 are SGHTA and FQGTGA.

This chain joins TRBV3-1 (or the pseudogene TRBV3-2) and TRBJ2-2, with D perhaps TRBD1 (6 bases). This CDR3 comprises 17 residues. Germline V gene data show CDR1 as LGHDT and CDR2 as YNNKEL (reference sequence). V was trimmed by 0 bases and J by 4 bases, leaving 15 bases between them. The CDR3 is CASSQDVPGAGTGELFF. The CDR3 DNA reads TGTGCCAGCAGCCAAGATGTCCCAGGGGCGGGCACCGGGGAGCTGTTTTTT.

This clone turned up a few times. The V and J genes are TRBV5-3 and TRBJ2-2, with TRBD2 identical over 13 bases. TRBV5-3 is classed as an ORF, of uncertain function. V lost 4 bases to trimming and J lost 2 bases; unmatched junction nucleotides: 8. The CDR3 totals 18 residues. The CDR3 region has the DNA TGTGCCAGAAGCCCAAGGACTAGCGGGGGCCTTAACACCGGGGAGCTGTTTTTT. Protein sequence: CARSPRTSGGLNTGELFF.

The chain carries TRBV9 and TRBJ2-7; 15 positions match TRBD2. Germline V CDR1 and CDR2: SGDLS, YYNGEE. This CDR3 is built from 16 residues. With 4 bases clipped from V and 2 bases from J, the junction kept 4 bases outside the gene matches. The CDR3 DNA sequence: TGTGCCAGCAGCTCTGGACTAGCGGGGGGGCCCTACGAGCAGTACTTC. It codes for CASSSGLAGGPYEQYF.

The CDR3 nucleotides read TGTGCCAGCTCACCGTCAGGGGGTGAGCAGCCCCAGCATTTT. This sequence encodes CASSPSGGEQPQHF. The chain employs TRBV18 and TRBJ1-5; 7 positions match TRBD1. In germline, CDR1 is KGHSH, CDR2 LQKENI. With V trimmed by 3 bases and J by 7 bases, 6 bases remained unmatched. CDR3 size: 14 residues.

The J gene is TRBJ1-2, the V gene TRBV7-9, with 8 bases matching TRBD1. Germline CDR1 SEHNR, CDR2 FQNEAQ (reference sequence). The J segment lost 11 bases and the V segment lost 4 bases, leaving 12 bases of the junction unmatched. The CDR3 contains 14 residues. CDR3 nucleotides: TGTGCCAGCAGCTCACAGGGGGACCTCTTCGGGTACACCTTC. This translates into CASSSQGDLFGYTF.

CDR3: CASSFFARGGTDTQYF. DNA of the CDR3: TGTGCCAGCAGCTTTTTTGCGCGGGGGGGCACAGATACGCAGTATTTT. V is TRBV5-8 and J is TRBJ2-3, with 8 bases identical to TRBD2. V dropped 2 bases and J dropped 1; count of bases not matched to a gene: 6. Germline V gene lookup returns CDR1 SGHTS and CDR2 YDEGEE. CDR3 size: 16 residues.

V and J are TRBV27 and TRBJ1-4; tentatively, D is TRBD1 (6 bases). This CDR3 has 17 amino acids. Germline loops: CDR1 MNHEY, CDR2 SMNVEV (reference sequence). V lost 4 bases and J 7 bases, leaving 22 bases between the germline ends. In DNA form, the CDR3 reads TGTGCCAGCAGTTCTAGGGGGTGGTCGGGGGGCGTTGAAAAACTGTTTTTT. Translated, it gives CASSSRGWSGGVEKLFF.

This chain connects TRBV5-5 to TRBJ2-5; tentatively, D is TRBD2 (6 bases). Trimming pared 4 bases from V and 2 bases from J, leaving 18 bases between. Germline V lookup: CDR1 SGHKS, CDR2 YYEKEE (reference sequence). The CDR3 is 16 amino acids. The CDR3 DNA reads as TGTGCCAGCAGCCCCGGGACTGGAAAGCGGCAAGAGACCCAGTACTTC. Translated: CASSPGTGKRQETQYF.

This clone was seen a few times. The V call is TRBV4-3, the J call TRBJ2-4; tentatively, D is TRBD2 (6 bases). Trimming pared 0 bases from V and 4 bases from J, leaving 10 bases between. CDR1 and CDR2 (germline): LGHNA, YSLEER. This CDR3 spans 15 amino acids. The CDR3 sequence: CASSQDPGRKNIQYF. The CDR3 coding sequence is TGCGCCAGCAGCCAAGATCCCGGGAGAAAAAACATTCAGTACTTC.

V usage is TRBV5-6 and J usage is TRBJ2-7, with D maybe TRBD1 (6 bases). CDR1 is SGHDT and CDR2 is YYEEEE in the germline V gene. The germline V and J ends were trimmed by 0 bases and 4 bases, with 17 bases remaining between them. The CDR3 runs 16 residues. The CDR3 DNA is TGTGCCAGCAGCTTGGGGTTTGGGGCAGGGGAGTACGAGCAGTACTTC. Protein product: CASSLGFGAGEYEQYF.

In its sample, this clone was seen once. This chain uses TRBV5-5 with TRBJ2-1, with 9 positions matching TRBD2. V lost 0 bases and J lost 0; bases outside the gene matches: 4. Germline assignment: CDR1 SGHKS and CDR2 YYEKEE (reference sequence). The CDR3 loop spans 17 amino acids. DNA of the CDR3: TGTGCCAGCAGCTTGGCGTCGCGGGGGGGCTCCTACAATGAGCAGTTCTTC. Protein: CASSLASRGGSYNEQFF.

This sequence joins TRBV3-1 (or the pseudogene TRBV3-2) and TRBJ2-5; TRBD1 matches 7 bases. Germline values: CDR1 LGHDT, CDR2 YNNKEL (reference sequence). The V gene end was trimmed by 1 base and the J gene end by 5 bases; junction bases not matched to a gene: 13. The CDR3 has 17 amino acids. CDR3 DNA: TGTGCCAGCAGCCAAGGACTCCACCACAGGGGTGATGAGACCCAGTACTTC. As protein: CASSQGLHHRGDETQYF.

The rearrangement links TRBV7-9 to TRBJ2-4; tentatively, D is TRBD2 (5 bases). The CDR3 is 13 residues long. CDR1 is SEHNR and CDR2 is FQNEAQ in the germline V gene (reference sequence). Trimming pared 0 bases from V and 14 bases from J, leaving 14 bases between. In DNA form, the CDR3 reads TGTGCCAGCAGCTTAGCGGAGGCAGCTAAGAAGTACTTC. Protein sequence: CASSLAEAAKKYF.

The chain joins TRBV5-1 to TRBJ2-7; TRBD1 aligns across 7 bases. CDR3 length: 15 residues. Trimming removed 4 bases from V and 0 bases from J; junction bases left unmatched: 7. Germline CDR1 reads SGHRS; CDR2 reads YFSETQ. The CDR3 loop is CASSATGTASYEQYF. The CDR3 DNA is TGCGCCAGCAGCGCGACCGGGACAGCCTCCTACGAGCAGTACTTC.

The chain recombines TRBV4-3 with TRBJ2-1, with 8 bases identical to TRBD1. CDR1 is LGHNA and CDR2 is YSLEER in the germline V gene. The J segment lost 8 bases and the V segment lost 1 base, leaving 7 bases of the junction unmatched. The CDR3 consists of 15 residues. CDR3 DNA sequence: TGCGCCAGCAGCCAAGCAGGGGGCGGGGACGATGAGCAGTTCTTC. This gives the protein CASSQAGGGDDEQFF.

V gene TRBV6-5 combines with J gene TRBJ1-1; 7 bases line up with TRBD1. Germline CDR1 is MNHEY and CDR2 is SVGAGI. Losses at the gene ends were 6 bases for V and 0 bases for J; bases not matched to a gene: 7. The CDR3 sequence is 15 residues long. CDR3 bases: TGTGCCAGCAGCCGTCAGACAGGGCTGAACACTGAAGCTTTCTTT. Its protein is CASSRQTGLNTEAFF.

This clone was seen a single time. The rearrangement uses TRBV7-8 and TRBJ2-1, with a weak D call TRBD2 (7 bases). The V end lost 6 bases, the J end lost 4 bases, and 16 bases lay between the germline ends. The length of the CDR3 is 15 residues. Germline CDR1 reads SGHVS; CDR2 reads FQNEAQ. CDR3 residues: CASSFGGGAYNEQFF. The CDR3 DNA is TGTGCCAGCAGTTTTGGTGGGGGGGCATACAATGAGCAGTTCTTC.

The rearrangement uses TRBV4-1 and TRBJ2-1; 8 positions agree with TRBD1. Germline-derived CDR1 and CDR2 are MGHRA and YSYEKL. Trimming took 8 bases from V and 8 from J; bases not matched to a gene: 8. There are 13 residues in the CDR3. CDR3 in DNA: TGCGCCAGCGGGGGGACAGGATTGTATGAGCAGTTCTTC. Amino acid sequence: CASGGTGLYEQFF.